This is a list of T cell receptor beta chains from one sample in a study of shared clonotypes between healthy human individuals. Only in-frame clones appear in the TCRdb table, and some are missing; sequencing was by immunoSEQ multiplex PCR. Altogether 950,000 to 1,100,000 clones are present, 75% to 85% being singletons, with the ten largest covering 0.5% to 0.65%. Sequenced input: memory CD4+ T cells from PBMCs. The receptors originated from a man younger than 30 in good health. Some clones in this sample may be carry-over from other donors' samples. Each CDR3 is given with its conserved first and last residue. Fields, in order: J gene, D gene, clone size, V gene, CDR3 DNA, CDR3 protein. The D gene is left open where the match is weak. Size tells how often a clone was seen (once, few, many) or the class of an expanded clone, and some rows leave it out.

>TRBJ2-3|TRBD2|.|TRBV5-1
TGCGCCAGCAGCTTGGCCGTAACTAGCGGGAGTCCAGATACGCAGTATTTT
CASSLAVTSGSPDTQYF
>TRBJ1-1|.|.|TRBV6-6
TGTGCCAGCAGTTCCCAGGGACCTGAAGCTTTCTTT
CASSSQGPEAFF
>TRBJ2-6|.|once|TRBV5-1
TGCGCCAGCAGCTTGCGGCAACTCTCTGGGGCCAACGTCCTGACTTTC
CASSLRQLSGANVLTF
>TRBJ2-5|.|.|TRBV5-1
TGCGCCAGCAGCTTGGTTTGGGGGGAAGAGACCCAGTACTTC
CASSLVWGEETQYF
>TRBJ2-1|TRBD1|.|TRBV7-3
TGTGCCAGCAGCTTTAAGGGACAGGGAGGAGGTGAGCAGTTCTTC
CASSFKGQGGGEQFF
>TRBJ2-5|TRBD2|.|TRBV28
TGTGCCAGCAGTTTAGTTCGTGCTAGCGGGACGGGAGAGACCCAGTACTTC
CASSLVRASGTGETQYF
>TRBJ1-3|TRBD1|.|TRBV2
TGTGCCAGCAGTGGGACAGGGATTGGAAACACCATATATTTT
CASSGTGIGNTIYF
>TRBJ1-2|.|few|TRBV28
TGTGCCAGCAGTTCGCCTAACTATGGCTACACCTTC
CASSSPNYGYTF
>TRBJ1-5|.|.|TRBV19
TGTGCCAGTAGTATATGGGTCAATCAGCCCCAGCATTTT
CASSIWVNQPQHF
>TRBJ1-2|.|.|TRBV5-1
TGCGCCAGCAGCGCACCCCGAGGACAAGGCTATGGCTACACCTTC
CASSAPRGQGYGYTF
>TRBJ2-7|.|.|TRBV18
TGTGCCAGCTCACCCGGCGGCGGGCCCTACGAGCAGTACTTC
CASSPGGGPYEQYF
>TRBJ1-2|TRBD1|.|TRBV25-1
TGTGCCAGCAGTGAGGCTCGAGGACAGGGCTATGGCTACACCTTC
CASSEARGQGYGYTF
>TRBJ1-5|TRBD1|few|TRBV7-8
TGTGCCAGCAGCTTGAACAGGGGACAGCCCCAGCATTTT
CASSLNRGQPQHF
>TRBJ2-7|.|.|TRBV10-3
TGTGCCTCATCAGGGGACGGTTCCTACGAGCAGTACTTC
CASSGDGSYEQYF
>TRBJ1-2|.|.|TRBV4-1
TGCGCCAGCAGCCCCTCTTATGGGAAGCACAGTCGCCATGGCTACACCTTC
CASSPSYGKHSRHGYTF
>TRBJ2-7|.|.|TRBV7-9
TGTGCCAGCAGCTTAGTGACTAGTAACGAGCAGTACTTC
CASSLVTSNEQYF
>TRBJ1-1|.|.|TRBV6-1
TGTGCCAGCAAAGGGGCAGCTAACACTGAAGCTTTCTTT
CASKGAANTEAFF
>TRBJ1-4|TRBD1|.|TRBV5-1
TGCGCCAGCAGCCCGGGACAGCCCTCAACTAATGAAAAACTGTTTTTT
CASSPGQPSTNEKLFF
>TRBJ2-1|.|.|TRBV28
TGTGCCAGCAGTCTACCCCCGGGACGGGAGCAGTTCTTC
CASSLPPGREQFF
>TRBJ1-1|TRBD1|.|TRBV29-1
TGCAGCGTTGTCCAGGGGGTGATCACTGAAGCTTTCTTT
CSVVQGVITEAFF
>TRBJ1-3|.|.|TRBV7-3
TGTGCCAGCAGTTCTCCCCGGGGGGGTTTTGCGGACACCATATATTTT
CASSSPRGGFADTIYF
>TRBJ2-3|TRBD2|.|TRBV11-3
TGTGCCAGCAGCCGGCGGGGAGGGGCGTCCGATACGCAGTATTTT
CASSRRGGASDTQYF
>TRBJ1-2|.|.|TRBV30
TGTGCCGGATCGGTCGGGGGGGCGCACGATGGCTACACCTTC
CAGSVGGAHDGYTF
>TRBJ2-1|TRBD2|.|TRBV11-2
TGTGCCAGCAGCCCTCGCTCGCTAGCGGGGGATTACAATGAGCAGTTCTTC
CASSPRSLAGDYNEQFF
>TRBJ2-7|TRBD2|.|TRBV7-2
TGTGCCAGCAGCCAGGCCCCCGGGACTAACCACGAGCAGTACTTC
CASSQAPGTNHEQYF
>TRBJ1-3|TRBD1|.|TRBV4-1
TGCGCCAGCAGCCAACAGACAGGGACGGGCACCATATATTTT
CASSQQTGTGTIYF
>TRBJ2-7|TRBD1|.|TRBV7-8
TGTGCCAGCAGTCGTGACAGGGTCTCCTACGAGCAGTACTTC
CASSRDRVSYEQYF
>TRBJ1-1|.|few|TRBV28
TGTGCCAGCAGTTTATCAAGACGGGTTTTTCGGTGGGGCAACACTGAAGCTTTCTTT
CASSLSRRVFRWGNTEAFF
>TRBJ1-1|.|.|TRBV5-1
TGCGCCAGCAGCACGCAGGGTAGTTTCACTGAAGCTTTCTTT
CASSTQGSFTEAFF
>TRBJ2-7|.|.|TRBV7-9
TGTGCCAGCAACGCGGTATACCCTAGCCACGAGCAGTACTTC
CASNAVYPSHEQYF
>TRBJ2-7|.|.|TRBV6-1
TGTGCCAGCAGCGGACAATCCTACGAGCAGTACTTC
CASSGQSYEQYF
>TRBJ1-2|TRBD1|.|TRBV2
TGTGCCAGCAGTGTATCCGGGACAGGGAGTGGCTACACCTTC
CASSVSGTGSGYTF
>TRBJ2-1|.|.|TRBV5-1
TGCGCCAGCAGCTTGGATTTCAATGAGCAGTTCTTC
CASSLDFNEQFF
>TRBJ2-1|TRBD2|.|TRBV7-2
TGTGCCAGCAGCTCGACTTCTGGGACTAGGAACAATGAGCAGTTCTTC
CASSSTSGTRNNEQFF
>TRBJ1-1|.|few|TRBV11-2
TGTGCCAGCAGCTGGCCTACAAAGGGAGGGATGAACACTGAAGCTTTCTTT
CASSWPTKGGMNTEAFF
>TRBJ1-2|.|.|TRBV6-6
TGTGCCAGCAGGGCCGCGACTGGCTACACCTTC
CASRAATGYTF
>TRBJ1-1|.|.|TRBV7-2
TGTGCCAGCAGCCCCATGTTGGGGGGGAACACTGAAGCTTTCTTT
CASSPMLGGNTEAFF
>TRBJ1-2|.|few|TRBV20-1
TGCAGTGGGTATAACTATGGCTACACCTTC
CSGYNYGYTF
>TRBJ2-3|.|.|TRBV19
TGTGCCAGTAGTATCTCCGGGGGACCCACAGATACGCAGTATTTT
CASSISGGPTDTQYF
>TRBJ2-1|TRBD1|.|TRBV28
TGTGCCAGCAGCAACCCAGGGGGACCTAGTGGTGTAGAGCAGTTCTTC
CASSNPGGPSGVEQFF
>TRBJ2-5|.|many|TRBV5-6
TGTGCCAGCAGCTTGACTACGGAGACCCAGTACTTC
CASSLTTETQYF
>TRBJ1-5|.|.|TRBV23-1
TGCGCCAGCAGTCATCAGACATCATCCCCCGGGCCCCAGCATTTT
CASSHQTSSPGPQHF